This T cell receptor beta chain was profiled in a study of neurological immune-mediated disorders. Time point in this sample: technical triplicate 2. V shed 9 bases and J shed 0 bases, with 11 bases lying between them. Per germline, CDR1 LNHNV and CDR2 YYDKDF (reference sequence). The CDR3 sequence is 14 residues long. MiXCR, applied by TCRdb to the 5' RACE reads, yields one record per CDR3 protein. The data contain under 65,000 distinct CDR3 sequences, more than 20% of them seen just once; the ten biggest clones take up about 5%. The V and J genes are TRBV15 and TRBJ2-2; D unclear. The receptor was isolated from a man aged 60 to 75 with HTLV-1-associated myelopathy (HAM/TSP). Sequenced: PBMCs. The CDR3 DNA is TGTGCCACAAGCCTAACGGCGAACACCGGGGAGCTGTTTTTT. It is translated as CATSLTANTGELFF.